The clone carrying this TCR beta chain was observed a single time. The sample belongs to a study of Ad26.COV2.S vaccination and SARS-CoV-2 variants. Overall study context: The trial was COV1001 and the donor's arm was Ad26.COV2.S. Administration of Ad26.COV2.S was intramuscular, either once or twice 56 days apart.

Germline V gene data show CDR1 as SGHNT and CDR2 as YYREEE (reference sequence). V dropped 4 bases and J dropped 10 bases, with 15 bases sitting between them. This CDR3 is 14 amino acids long. TCRdb keeps only in-frame clones here, not all; method: immunoSEQ multiplex PCR. The sample holds 350,000 to 500,000 clones, approximately 90% seen once. Treatment described: 19 received Ad26.COV2.S at low or high dose, single or two shots; several received placebo; per-sample allocation not given. Material that was analyzed had been drawn on day 63 after the first vaccine or placebo injection. The donor was a Boston adult aged 18-55 years.

The genes are TRBV5-4 and TRBJ1-6; maybe TRBD1 (6 bases). The source of this sequence is a person aged 18-65 years who received the Ad26.COV2.S COVID-19 vaccine or a placebo. Sequencing used peripheral blood, obtained in a trial of Ad26.COV2.S vaccine versus placebo. This chain's CDR3 is CASSKNSQGSPLHF. DNA of the CDR3: TGTGCCAGCAGCAAGAACAGTCAGGGGTCACCCCTCCACTTT.